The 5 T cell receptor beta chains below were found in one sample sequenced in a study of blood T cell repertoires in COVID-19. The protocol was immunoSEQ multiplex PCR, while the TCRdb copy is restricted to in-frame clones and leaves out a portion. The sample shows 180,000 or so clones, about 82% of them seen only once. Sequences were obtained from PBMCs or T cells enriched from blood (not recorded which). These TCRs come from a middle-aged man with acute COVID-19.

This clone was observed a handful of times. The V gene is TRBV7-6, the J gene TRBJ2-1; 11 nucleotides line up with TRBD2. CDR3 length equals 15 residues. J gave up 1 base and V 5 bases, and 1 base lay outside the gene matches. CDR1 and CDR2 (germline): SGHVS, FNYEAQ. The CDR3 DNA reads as TGTGCCAGCAGCCCTAGCGGGAGGTCCTACAATGAGCAGTTCTTC. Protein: CASSPSGRSYNEQFF.

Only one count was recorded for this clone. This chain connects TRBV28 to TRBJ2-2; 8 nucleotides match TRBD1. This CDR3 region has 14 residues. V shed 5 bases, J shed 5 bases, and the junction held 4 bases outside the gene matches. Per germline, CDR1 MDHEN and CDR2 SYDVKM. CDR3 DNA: TGTGCCAGCAGTCCTCGACAGGGGACCGGGGAGCTGTTTTTT. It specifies CASSPRQGTGELFF.

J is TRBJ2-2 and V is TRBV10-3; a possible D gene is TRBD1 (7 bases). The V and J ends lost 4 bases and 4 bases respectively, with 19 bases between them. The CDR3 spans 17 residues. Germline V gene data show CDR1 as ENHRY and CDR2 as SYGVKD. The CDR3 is CAISAPTGEVSTGELFF. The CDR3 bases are TGTGCCATCAGTGCCCCAACAGGGGAGGTCAGCACCGGGGAGCTGTTTTTT.

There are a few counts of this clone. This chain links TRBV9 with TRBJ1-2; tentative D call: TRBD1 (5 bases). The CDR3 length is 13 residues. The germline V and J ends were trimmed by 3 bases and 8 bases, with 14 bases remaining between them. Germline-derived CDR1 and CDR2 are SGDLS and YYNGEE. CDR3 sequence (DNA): TGTGCCAGCAGCGAGCAGGGATTCGGGGGCTACACCTTC. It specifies CASSEQGFGGYTF.

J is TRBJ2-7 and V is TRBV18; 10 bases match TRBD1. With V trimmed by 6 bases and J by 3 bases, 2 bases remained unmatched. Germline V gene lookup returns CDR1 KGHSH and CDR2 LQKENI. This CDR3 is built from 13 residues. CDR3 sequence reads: CASSRDRGYEQYF. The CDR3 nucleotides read TGTGCCAGCTCCCGGGACAGGGGCTACGAGCAGTACTTC.